This entry lists 3 T cell receptor beta chains sequenced from one sample in a study of cytomegalovirus exposure and HLA in healthy donors. The PCR contained 60 Vbeta and 13 Jbeta primers. The protocol was immunoSEQ multiplex PCR, while the TCRdb copy is restricted to in-frame clones and leaves out a portion. The repertoire holds 250,000 or so clones, with around 90% as singletons. The material sequenced was PBMCs. The receptors derive from a girl aged 2-15 years in good health and CMV-seronegative.

In DNA form, the CDR3 reads TGCAGCTACGGGGGAGTGGGCACTGAAGCTTTCTTT. This gives the protein CSYGGVGTEAFF. The J gene is TRBJ1-1, the V gene TRBV29-1; a weak D match, TRBD1 (5 bases). This CDR3 spans 12 amino acids. Germline loops: CDR1 SQVTM, CDR2 ANQGSEA. V lost 8 bases to trimming and J lost 4 bases, with 14 bases between them. Full variable domain (remainder filled in from reference TRBV29-1 and TRBJ1-1): SAVISQKPSRDICQRGTSLTIQCQVDSQVTMMFWYRQQPGQSLTLIATANQGSEATYESGFVIDKFPISRPNLTFSTLTVSNMSPEDSSIYLCSYGGVGTEAFFGQGTRLTVV.

The V gene is TRBV7-2, the J gene TRBJ2-7; TRBD2 matches at 8 bases. Unmatched junction bases numbered 5, after V lost 5 bases and J lost 2 bases. CDR1 SGHTA and CDR2 FQGNSA come from the germline V gene. The CDR3 covers 14 residues. In DNA form, the CDR3 reads TGTGCCAGCAGCCCCCGGGGGGGCGCCTACGAGCAGTACTTC. Its protein product is CASSPRGGAYEQYF.

As regards this clone: Other DNA sequences in the same sample also yield this CDR3. The V and J genes are TRBV4-1 and TRBJ2-7; TRBD2 aligns across 12 bases. The CDR3 consists of 15 residues. Germline V gene lookup returns CDR1 MGHRA and CDR2 YSYEKL. J was trimmed by 4 bases and V by 1 base; bases with no gene match: 2. The CDR3 DNA follows: TGCGCCAGCAGCCAAGGACTAGCGGGAGTATACGAGCAGTACTTC. Amino acid sequence: CASSQGLAGVYEQYF.